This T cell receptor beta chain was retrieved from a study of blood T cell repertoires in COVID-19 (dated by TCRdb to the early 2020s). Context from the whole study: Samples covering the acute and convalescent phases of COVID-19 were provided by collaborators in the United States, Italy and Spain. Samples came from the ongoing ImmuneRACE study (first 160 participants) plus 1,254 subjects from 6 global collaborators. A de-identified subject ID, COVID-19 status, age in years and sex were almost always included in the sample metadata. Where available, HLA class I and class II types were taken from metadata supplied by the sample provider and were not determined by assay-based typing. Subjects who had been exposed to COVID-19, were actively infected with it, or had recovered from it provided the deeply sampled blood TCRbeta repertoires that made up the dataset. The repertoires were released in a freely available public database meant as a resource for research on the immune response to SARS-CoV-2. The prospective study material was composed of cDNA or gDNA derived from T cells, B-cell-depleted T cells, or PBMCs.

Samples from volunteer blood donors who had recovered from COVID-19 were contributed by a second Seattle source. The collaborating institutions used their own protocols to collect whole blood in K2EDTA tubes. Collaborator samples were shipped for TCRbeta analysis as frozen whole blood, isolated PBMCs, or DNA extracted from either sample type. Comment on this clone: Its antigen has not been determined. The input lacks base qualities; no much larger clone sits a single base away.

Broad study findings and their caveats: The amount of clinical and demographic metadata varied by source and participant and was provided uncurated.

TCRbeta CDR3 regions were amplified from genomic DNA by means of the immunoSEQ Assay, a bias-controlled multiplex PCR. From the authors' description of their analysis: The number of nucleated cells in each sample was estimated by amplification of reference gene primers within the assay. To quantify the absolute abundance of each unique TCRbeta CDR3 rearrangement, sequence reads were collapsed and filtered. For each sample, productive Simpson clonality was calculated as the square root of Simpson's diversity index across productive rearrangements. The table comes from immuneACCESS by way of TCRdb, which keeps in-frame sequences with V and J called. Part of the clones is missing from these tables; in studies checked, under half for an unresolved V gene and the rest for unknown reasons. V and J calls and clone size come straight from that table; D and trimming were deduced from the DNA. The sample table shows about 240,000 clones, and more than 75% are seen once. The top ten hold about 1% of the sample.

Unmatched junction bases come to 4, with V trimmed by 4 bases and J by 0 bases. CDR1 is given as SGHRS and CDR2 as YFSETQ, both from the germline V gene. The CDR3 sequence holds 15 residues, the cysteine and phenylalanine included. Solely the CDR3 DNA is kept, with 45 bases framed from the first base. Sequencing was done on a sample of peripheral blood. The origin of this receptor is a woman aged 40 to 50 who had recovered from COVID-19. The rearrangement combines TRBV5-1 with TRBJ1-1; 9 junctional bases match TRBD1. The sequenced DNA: TGCGCCAGCAGCGTCACAGGGGGCTTGAACACTGAAGCTTTCTTT. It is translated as CASSVTGGLNTEAFF.